Described below is a single T cell receptor (beta chain) sequence and its context. Its antigen is unknown. No base qualities exist here, and no much larger clone lies one base off it. The CDR3, cysteine through phenylalanine, is 17 amino acids long. The DNA shown is the 51-base CDR3, in frame from base 1. Relative to germline, V is missing 3 bases and J is missing 2 bases, with 7 bases of the junction outside any gene match. The germline V gene provides CDR1 KGHSH and CDR2 LQKENI. The data stem from a study of blood T cell repertoires in COVID-19 (dated by TCRdb to 2020 to 2021). Describing the broader study: Collaborator samples came from the United States, Italy and Spain and covered acute and convalescent phases of COVID-19. The material from the prospective study consisted of cDNA or gDNA derived from T cells, B-cell-depleted T cells, or PBMCs. Subjects who had been exposed to COVID-19, were actively infected with it, or had recovered from it provided the deeply sampled blood TCRbeta repertoires that made up the dataset. The repertoires were released in a freely available public database meant as a resource for research on the immune response to SARS-CoV-2. The samples were drawn from two sources: the first 160 participants of the ongoing ImmuneRACE study, and over 950 subjects contributed by 6 global collaborators. Nearly every sample came with metadata listing a de-identified subject ID, COVID-19 status, age in years and sex. Where available, HLA class I and class II types were taken from metadata supplied by the sample provider and were not determined by assay-based typing. The investigation overall reported the following: The quantity of clinical and demographic metadata differed by source and by participant and was supplied without curation.

Collaborating institutions collected whole blood in K2EDTA tubes following their own protocols. For TCRbeta analysis, collaborators shipped samples as frozen whole blood, isolated PBMCs, or DNA extracted from either of those sample types. TCRbeta CDR3 regions were amplified from genomic DNA by means of the immunoSEQ Assay, a bias-controlled multiplex PCR. The paper's processing steps were these. Nucleated cell counts per sample were estimated from amplification of reference gene primers within the assay. To quantify the absolute abundance of each unique TCRbeta CDR3 rearrangement, sequence reads were collapsed and filtered. For each sample, productive Simpson clonality was calculated as the square root of Simpson's diversity index across productive rearrangements. The clones in this table, taken by TCRdb from immuneACCESS, are in-frame only. Not every clone is retained; where verified, under half of the shortfall comes from an unresolved V gene, and the cause of the rest is unknown. That table furnishes V, J and clone size, whereas the DNA furnished D and trimming. The sample contains approximately 90,000 clones, approximately 85% of them found a single time. 3.5% to 4% of the sample comes from the top ten.

The TCR was taken from a man between 60 and 75 years old with acute or convalescent COVID-19. What was sequenced was peripheral blood. The receptor chain draws on TRBV18 and TRBJ2-7; 13 nucleotides in the junction match TRBD2. The sequence in DNA is TGTGCCAGCTCACCGAGGACTAGCGGGGGTACCACCTACGAGCAGTACTTC. Its translation reads: CASSPRTSGGTTYEQYF.